The rows below give T cell receptor beta chains drawn from one sample of a study of T cell repertoires in cytomegalovirus infection. TCRdb recomputed calls from the reads with MiXCR, one row per CDR3 protein. Here the sample spans 290,000 or so distinct CDR3 sequences, 25% being singletons. Source material: PBMCs. The receptor set was obtained from a human donor in good health (CMV status not recorded). Some clones in this sample may be carry-over from other donors' samples. The CDR3 runs from the conserved cysteine through the conserved F or W. D genes are given only for firm matches. Rows give clone size only sometimes, using once, few, many, or a class for an expanded clone.

v_gene	abundance	d_gene	j_gene	CDR3aa	CDR3nt
TRBV7-2	many	TRBD1	TRBJ1-1	CASSLIGGRSEAFF	TGTGCCAGCAGCTTAATAGGGGGCAGATCTGAAGCTTTCTTT
TRBV7-2	.	.	TRBJ1-1	CASSYTGNTEAFF	TGTGCCAGCAGCTATACAGGGAACACTGAAGCTTTCTTT
TRBV7-2	.	TRBD2	TRBJ2-3	CASSLGLAGDTDTQYF	TGTGCCAGCAGCTTAGGGCTAGCGGGGGACACAGATACGCAGTATTTT
TRBV28	.	.	TRBJ1-2	CASTKLGGYSGYTF	TGTGCCAGCACAAAACTGGGAGGGTACTCTGGCTACACCTTC
TRBV28	.	.	TRBJ1-2	CASSLVDNNDGYTF	TGTGCCAGCAGTTTGGTGGACAATAACGATGGCTACACCTTC
TRBV20-1	few	.	TRBJ2-3	CSARGWPTDTQYF	TGCAGTGCTAGGGGCTGGCCCACAGATACGCAGTATTTT
TRBV11-2	few	.	TRBJ2-1	CASSSPGTGNEQFF	TGTGCCAGCAGCTCCCCAGGTACGGGGAATGAGCAGTTCTTC
TRBV6-6	.	.	TRBJ2-5	CASRTSGLRETQYF	TGTGCCAGCAGGACCTCGGGACTGCGGGAGACCCAGTACTTC
TRBV28	few	.	TRBJ1-3	CASSFLITSSGNTIYF	TGTGCCAGCAGTTTTCTGATAACTTCCTCTGGAAACACCATATATTTT
TRBV28	many	.	TRBJ1-2	CASSYTGGYTF	TGTGCCAGCAGTTATACAGGGGGCTACACCTTC
TRBV5-1	.	TRBD2	TRBJ2-1	CASRPGLAVPGGSYNEQFF	TGCGCCAGCAGGCCAGGACTAGCGGTCCCCGGTGGGTCCTACAATGAGCAGTTCTTC
TRBV6-2/TRBV6-3	many	.	TRBJ2-7	CASTPQGIGSYEQYF	TGTGCCAGCACCCCCCAGGGGATAGGATCCTACGAGCAGTACTTC
TRBV7-2	few	TRBD2	TRBJ2-2	CASGLAGGNTGELFF	TGTGCCAGCGGACTAGCGGGAGGGAACACCGGGGAGCTGTTTTTT
TRBV19	.	.	TRBJ2-7	CASSAMNPGGEQYF	TGTGCCAGTAGCGCAATGAACCCGGGCGGCGAGCAGTACTTC
TRBV28	.	TRBD1	TRBJ2-1	CASRGPGQGNREQFF	TGTGCCAGCAGGGGACCGGGACAGGGGAATAGAGAGCAGTTCTTC
TRBV29-1	.	.	TRBJ2-5	CSVEGGAQETQYF	TGCAGCGTTGAGGGGGGGGCCCAAGAGACCCAGTACTTC
TRBV28	.	.	TRBJ1-1	CASPPRGSSNTEAFF	TGTGCCAGTCCTCCCAGGGGCAGCTCCAACACTGAAGCTTTCTTT
TRBV20-1	few	TRBD1	TRBJ2-7	CSAYRDRAPSEQYF	TGCAGTGCTTACCGGGACAGGGCCCCCTCCGAGCAGTACTTC
TRBV20-1	.	TRBD1	TRBJ1-1	CSAREGTGLAEAFF	TGCAGTGCTAGAGAAGGGACAGGGTTGGCTGAAGCTTTCTTT
TRBV29-1	few	.	TRBJ2-1	CSVDRVAEQFF	TGCAGCGTTGACAGGGTCGCTGAGCAGTTCTTC
TRBV5-1	.	TRBD1	TRBJ2-4	CASSPTWTGGSAKNIQYF	TGCGCCAGCAGCCCAACCTGGACAGGGGGCAGCGCCAAAAACATTCAGTACTTC
TRBV7-6	few	.	TRBJ2-5	CASSLAPGSQETQYF	TGTGCCAGCAGCTTAGCGCCCGGGTCACAAGAGACCCAGTACTTC
TRBV28	.	TRBD1	TRBJ2-7	CASSSLDRGPSYEQYF	TGTGCCAGCAGTTCCCTGGACAGGGGGCCCTCCTACGAGCAGTACTTC
TRBV11-2	many	TRBD2	TRBJ2-1	CASSLEGREGIARNEQFF	TGTGCCAGCAGCTTAGAGGGGCGGGAGGGCATAGCACGCAATGAGCAGTTCTTC
TRBV7-2	medium-sized	.	TRBJ2-5	CASSLGGGPQETQYF	TGTGCCAGCAGCTTAGGTGGCGGGCCCCAAGAGACCCAGTACTTC
TRBV20-1	.	.	TRBJ2-5	CSARKRQETQYF	TGCAGTGCTAGAAAGCGGCAAGAGACCCAGTACTTC
TRBV7-3	once	TRBD2	TRBJ2-5	CASAWASGQETQYF	TGTGCCAGCGCGTGGGCTAGCGGCCAAGAGACCCAGTACTTC
TRBV9	.	.	TRBJ1-6	CASSVLDGRSSYNSPLHF	TGTGCCAGCAGCGTACTAGACGGAAGGAGCTCCTATAATTCACCCCTCCACTTT
TRBV6-1	.	TRBD2	TRBJ2-1	CASTLGGGFYNEQFF	TGTGCCAGCACCCTGGGGGGGGGATTCTACAATGAGCAGTTCTTC
TRBV11-2	few	.	TRBJ1-5	CASSFQRGVQPQHF	TGTGCCAGCAGCTTTCAAAGGGGAGTACAGCCCCAGCATTTT
TRBV28	few	.	TRBJ2-2	CASSPGVSGHTGELFF	TGTGCCAGCAGTCCCGGCGTGTCAGGGCACACCGGGGAGCTGTTTTTT
TRBV7-2	many	.	TRBJ2-3	CASSYQAAGTDTQYF	TGTGCCAGCAGCTACCAGGCCGCGGGAACAGATACGCAGTATTTT
TRBV7-2	many	TRBD1	TRBJ1-4	CASSRTGVEKLFF	TGTGCCAGCAGCAGGACAGGGGTCGAAAAACTGTTTTTT
TRBV29-1	few	.	TRBJ1-1	CSALRYRDGNTEAFF	TGCAGCGCCCTGAGGTATCGGGACGGGAACACTGAAGCTTTCTTT
TRBV24-1	.	.	TRBJ2-3	CATSDEDTSSTDTQYF	TGTGCCACCAGTGATGAGGACACTTCTAGCACAGATACGCAGTATTTT
TRBV12-3/TRBV12-4	.	TRBD1	TRBJ2-1	CASSLRVGQGFNEQFF	TGTGCCAGCAGTTTAAGGGTCGGACAGGGCTTCAATGAGCAGTTCTTC
TRBV2	.	.	TRBJ1-4	CASMRPGADNEKLFF	TGTGCCAGCATGAGGCCCGGGGCCGATAATGAAAAACTGTTTTTT
TRBV2	.	TRBD1	TRBJ1-1	CASGGTGAPEAFF	TGTGCCAGCGGAGGGACAGGGGCCCCTGAAGCTTTCTTT
TRBV7-2	.	.	TRBJ2-2	CASSLVGLSNTGELFF	TGTGCCAGCAGCTTAGTGGGACTGTCGAACACCGGGGAGCTGTTTTTT
TRBV7-2	.	TRBD1	TRBJ2-7	CASSYTTTGTGGDEQYF	TGTGCCAGCAGCTACACAACGACCGGGACAGGGGGGGACGAGCAGTACTTC